This T cell receptor (beta chain) was observed in a study of breast tumors, draining lymph nodes, adjacent tissues. This clonotype was seen only a few times. The antigen is not known. The CDR3 has 15 amino acids. Germline values: CDR1 MNHEY, CDR2 SVGAGI. Trimming took 5 bases from V and 4 from J, leaving 15 bases between them. Samples came from axillary lymph nodes draining the breast cancer. Study results and caveats: Luminal-like breast cancer showed significantly greater tumor-nontumor repertoire similarity than basal-like breast cancer did. Data only fit, rather than demonstrated, lymph node origin of most tumor T cells. The data were judged consistent with most tumor T cells coming from lymph node and expanding in tumor. Tumor repertoires ranked between lymph nodes and nontumor tissue in diversity, with V and J gene preferences.

TCRdb called the multiplex PCR reads again in MiXCR, with one record for every CDR3 protein. This table has about 140,000 distinct CDR3 sequences, more than 20% appearing once. V gene TRBV6-5 combines with J gene TRBJ1-5, with D tentatively TRBD1 (5 bases). The sequence came from a female donor with breast cancer. Some clones in this sample may be carry-over from other donors' samples. The sample taken for sequencing was axillary lymph node tissue. The CDR3 loop reads CASSNNRGENQPQHF. DNA for the CDR3: TGTGCCAGCAGTAATAATCGGGGCGAGAATCAGCCCCAGCATTTT.